This is a list of T cell receptor beta chains from one sample in a study of OX40 agonist ivuxolimab in advanced cancers. TCRdb's table, derived via immunoSEQ multiplex PCR, lists solely in-frame clones and lacks some. The sample has about 70,000 clones; approximately 92% are singletons. This specimen was CD4+ or CD8+ T cells sorted from blood, taken in a trial of the OX40 agonist ivuxolimab. These receptors were collected from an adult with an advanced solid tumor such as melanoma, head and neck, liver or kidney cancer. Both conserved end residues are part of each CDR3. A D gene is named only where the DNA matches it firmly. The listing skips clone size in some rows; elsewhere it reads once, few, many or a size class.

>12|TRBV28|.|.|TRBJ2-5
CASSSDKQTQYF
TGTGCCAGCAGTTCCGACAAACAGACCCAGTACTTC
>15|TRBV28|.|TRBD2|TRBJ2-1
CASRPTSGRGVEQFF
TGTGCCAGCAGACCCACTAGCGGGAGGGGGGTTGAGCAGTTCTTC
>14|TRBV7-3|once|TRBD1|TRBJ2-7
CASSLGTGSNEQYF
TGTGCCAGCAGCTTAGGGACAGGGTCCAACGAGCAGTACTTC
>15|TRBV5-1|.|TRBD1|TRBJ2-5
CASSLGRGRQETQYF
TGCGCCAGCAGCTTGGGTAGGGGGCGACAAGAGACCCAGTACTTC
>15|TRBV7-2|.|.|TRBJ2-7
CASSPPFLRDYEQYF
TGTGCCAGCAGCCCCCCTTTTTTGCGGGACTACGAGCAGTACTTC
>13|TRBV2|once|.|TRBJ2-1
CASGGNSYNEQFF
TGTGCCAGCGGAGGAAACTCCTACAATGAGCAGTTCTTC
>15|TRBV6-5|.|.|TRBJ2-1
CASSLTTGTRHEQFF
TGTGCCAGCAGTTTAACTACCGGAACGAGGCATGAGCAGTTCTTC
>13|TRBV18|.|.|TRBJ1-5
CASSREASQPQHF
TGTGCCAGCTCACGGGAGGCGAGTCAGCCCCAGCATTTT
>11|TRBV10-3|.|.|TRBJ2-1
CAIGVHNEQFF
TGTGCCATCGGGGTCCACAATGAGCAGTTCTTC
>17|TRBV5-8|.|TRBD1|TRBJ2-4
CASSLRTGATAKNIQYF
TGTGCCAGCAGCTTGAGGACAGGGGCCACAGCCAAAAACATTCAGTACTTC
>13|TRBV15|few|.|TRBJ1-5
CATSRGLGQPQHF
TGTGCCACCAGCAGAGGGCTTGGTCAGCCCCAGCATTTT
>17|TRBV2|.|.|TRBJ2-2
CASSPAASVTATGELFF
TGTGCCAGCAGCCCCGCAGCGAGCGTAACGGCCACCGGGGAGCTGTTTTTT
>17|TRBV5-4|.|.|TRBJ2-4
CASSWGGAQVSKNIQYF
TGTGCCAGCAGCTGGGGGGGGGCGCAGGTTTCCAAAAACATTCAGTACTTC
>16|TRBV6-1|.|.|TRBJ1-5
CASSDMSGGSNQPQHF
TGTGCCAGCAGTGATATGAGTGGAGGGTCGAATCAGCCCCAGCATTTT
>12|TRBV28|once|.|TRBJ2-1
CASTLSPREQFF
TGTGCCAGCACCCTATCCCCCAGGGAGCAGTTCTTC
>15|TRBV6-1|.|TRBD1|TRBJ1-1
CASRRTGATNTEAFF
TGTGCCAGCAGGAGGACAGGAGCAACGAACACTGAAGCTTTCTTT
>15|TRBV5-1|.|TRBD1|TRBJ1-6
CASSFQGQGGSPLHF
TGCGCCAGCAGCTTTCAGGGACAGGGCGGTTCACCCCTCCACTTT
>15|TRBV11-2|.|.|TRBJ2-1
CASVPGGSPGVEQFF
TGTGCCAGCGTCCCCGGGGGATCCCCTGGAGTGGAGCAGTTCTTC
>17|TRBV5-6|.|.|TRBJ2-7
CASSFSYWPEEAYEQYF
TGTGCCAGCAGCTTTTCTTATTGGCCGGAGGAAGCCTACGAGCAGTACTTC
>14|TRBV19|.|.|TRBJ2-5
CASSIQTQKETQYF
TGTGCCAGTTCCATCCAAACCCAAAAAGAGACCCAGTACTTC
>14|TRBV5-1|.|.|TRBJ2-7
CASTLGNAAYEQYF
TGCGCCAGCACACTCGGGAATGCCGCCTACGAGCAGTACTTC
>13|TRBV5-6|.|TRBD1|TRBJ1-1
CASSKDRDSEAFF
TGTGCCAGCAGCAAAGACAGGGACTCTGAAGCTTTCTTT
>14|TRBV5-1|.|TRBD1|TRBJ2-1
CASSAWDRVNEQFF
TGCGCCAGCAGCGCCTGGGACAGGGTGAATGAGCAGTTCTTC
>16|TRBV19|.|TRBD2|TRBJ2-2
CASSILASGNTGELFF
TGTGCCAGTAGTATATTGGCTAGCGGAAACACCGGGGAGCTGTTTTTT
>14|TRBV4-2|.|.|TRBJ2-5
CASSQGVGEETQYF
TGTGCCAGCAGCCAAGGGGTAGGGGAAGAGACCCAGTACTTC
>14|TRBV7-9|once|.|TRBJ2-7
CASSLGAGSYEQYF
TGTGCCAGCAGCTTAGGGGCCGGGTCGTACGAGCAGTACTTC
>16|TRBV10-3|.|TRBD1|TRBJ1-1
CAIRSGQGAMNTEAFF
TGTGCCATCCGGTCCGGACAGGGGGCCATGAACACTGAAGCTTTCTTT
>15|TRBV5-6|.|.|TRBJ1-3
CASSLMAGIRNTIYF
TGTGCCAGCAGCTTGATGGCAGGAATTCGGAACACCATATATTTT
>15|TRBV5-6|.|TRBD1|TRBJ1-4
CASSPYRGQNEKLFF
TGTGCCAGCAGCCCCTACAGGGGGCAGAATGAAAAACTGTTTTTT
>14|TRBV28|few|.|TRBJ2-3
CASSPGGSTDTQYF
TGTGCCAGCAGTCCCGGGGGTAGCACAGATACGCAGTATTTT
>15|TRBV6-5|.|TRBD2|TRBJ2-7
CASSRTSGSSYEQYF
TGTGCCAGCAGCCGCACTAGCGGGAGTTCCTACGAGCAGTACTTC
>15|TRBV25-1|.|TRBD2|TRBJ2-1
CASSEAGLAGNEQFF
TGTGCCAGCAGTGAGGCGGGACTAGCGGGAAATGAGCAGTTCTTC
>14|TRBV5-5|.|TRBD1|TRBJ2-2
CASIKDRGSGELFF
TGTGCCAGCATCAAGGACAGGGGATCCGGGGAGCTGTTTTTT
>12|TRBV28|.|.|TRBJ1-4
CASSPERRQLFF
TGTGCCAGCAGCCCAGAACGCAGGCAACTGTTTTTT
>16|TRBV14|.|TRBD1|TRBJ2-3
CASSQDPGQARDTQYF
TGTGCCAGCAGCCAAGATCCTGGACAGGCACGGGATACGCAGTATTTT
>14|TRBV15|.|.|TRBJ2-7
CATSRDGPRAGKYF
TGTGCCACCAGCAGAGATGGACCCAGGGCAGGGAAGTACTTC
>12|TRBV18|.|.|TRBJ1-5
CASSSDRQPQHF
TGTGCCAGCTCGTCTGACCGTCAGCCCCAGCATTTT
>16|TRBV12-5|.|.|TRBJ2-2
CASGLAGLTNTGELFF
TGTGCTAGTGGTTTAGCGGGCCTGACGAACACCGGGGAGCTGTTTTTT
>16|TRBV11-3|.|.|TRBJ2-7
CASSAPQGRTPYEQYF
TGTGCCAGCAGCGCCCCACAGGGTAGGACCCCCTACGAGCAGTACTTC
>15|TRBV7-2|.|TRBD1|TRBJ2-7
CASSTGQGISYEQYF
TGTGCCAGCAGCACCGGACAGGGAATTTCTTACGAGCAGTACTTC
>12|TRBV10-3|.|.|TRBJ2-7
CAISDTAIEQYF
TGTGCCATCAGTGACACAGCGATCGAGCAGTACTTC
>20|TRBV21-1|.|.|TRBJ1-4
CASSKMRYRGGNQANEKLFF
TGTGCCAGCAGCAAAATGCGTTACAGGGGTGGGAATCAGGCTAATGAAAAACTGTTTTTT
>17|TRBV7-8|.|.|TRBJ1-5
CASSLRPGSRDNQPQHF
TGTGCCAGCAGCTTACGGCCGGGATCACGCGACAATCAGCCCCAGCATTTT
>16|TRBV28|.|.|TRBJ2-5
CASSSPGQRGRETQYF
TGTGCCAGCAGTTCCCCGGGACAGCGGGGAAGAGAGACCCAGTACTTC
>15|TRBV6-6|.|.|TRBJ2-5
CASRGRSPRVETQYF
TGTGCCAGCAGAGGTAGAAGCCCACGTGTAGAGACCCAGTACTTC
>14|TRBV7-9|.|TRBD2|TRBJ2-7
CASSLETSASEQYF
TGTGCCAGCAGCTTAGAGACTAGCGCGAGCGAGCAGTACTTC
>14|TRBV6-5|.|.|TRBJ1-5
CASSKGLTNQPQHF
TGTGCCAGCAGTAAGGGACTGACGAATCAGCCCCAGCATTTT
>16|TRBV2|.|TRBD2|TRBJ2-1
CASIGLAGETYNEQFF
TGTGCCAGCATCGGCCTAGCGGGAGAAACTTACAATGAGCAGTTCTTC
>15|TRBV11-3|.|TRBD2|TRBJ2-7
CASSPGGYPSYEQYF
TGTGCCAGCTCGCCGGGGGGGTATCCTTCCTACGAGCAGTACTTC
>12|TRBV10-3|few|.|TRBJ1-4
CAIGGSMEKLFF
TGTGCCATCGGGGGCTCTATGGAAAAACTGTTTTTT
>14|TRBV7-8|.|.|TRBJ1-2
CASSLSREAHGYTF
TGTGCCAGCAGCCTATCCCGGGAGGCCCATGGCTACACCTTC
>12|TRBV2|.|.|TRBJ1-2
CASSVLAGGYTF
TGTGCCAGCAGTGTCCTAGCGGGAGGCTACACCTTC
>19|TRBV7-3|.|.|TRBJ2-6
CASSLTAPLTPSGANVLTF
TGTGCCAGCAGCTTAACGGCCCCGTTAACTCCCTCTGGGGCCAACGTCCTGACTTTC
>15|TRBV7-3|.|TRBD1|TRBJ1-1
CASSSTTGGRTEAFF
TGTGCCAGCAGCTCTACGACAGGGGGTAGGACTGAAGCTTTCTTT
>16|TRBV14|.|TRBD2|TRBJ2-3
CASSPRVAGSTDTQYF
TGTGCCAGCAGCCCCCGGGTAGCGGGTAGCACAGATACGCAGTATTTT
>16|TRBV5-1|.|TRBD1|TRBJ2-1
CASSLGGQVIGNEQFF
TGCGCCAGCAGCTTAGGGGGACAGGTTATAGGTAATGAGCAGTTCTTC
>14|TRBV5-1|.|TRBD2|TRBJ2-3
CASKQAGVGDTQYF
TGCGCCAGCAAGCAGGCGGGAGTAGGAGATACGCAGTATTTT
>14|TRBV27|.|.|TRBJ2-7
CASSLYRGGYEQYF
TGTGCCAGCAGTCTATATAGGGGGGGCTACGAGCAGTACTTC